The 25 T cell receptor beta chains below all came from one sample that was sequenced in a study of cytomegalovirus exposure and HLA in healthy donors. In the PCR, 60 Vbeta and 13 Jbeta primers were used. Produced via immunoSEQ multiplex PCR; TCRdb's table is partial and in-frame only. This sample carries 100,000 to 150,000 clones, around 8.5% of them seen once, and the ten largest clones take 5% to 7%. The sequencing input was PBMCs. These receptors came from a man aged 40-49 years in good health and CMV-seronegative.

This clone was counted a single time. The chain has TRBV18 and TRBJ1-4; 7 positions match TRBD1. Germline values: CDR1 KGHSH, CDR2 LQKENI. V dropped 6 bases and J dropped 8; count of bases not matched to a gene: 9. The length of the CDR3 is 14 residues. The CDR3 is CASSPTGAEEKLFF. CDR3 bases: TGTGCCAGCTCCCCCACAGGGGCAGAGGAAAAACTGTTTTTT.

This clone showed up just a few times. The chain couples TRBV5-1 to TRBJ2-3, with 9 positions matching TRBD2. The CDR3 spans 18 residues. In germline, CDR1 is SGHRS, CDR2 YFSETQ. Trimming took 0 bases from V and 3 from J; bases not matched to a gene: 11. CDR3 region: CASSLEFSGGRLTDTQYF. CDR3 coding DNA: TGCGCCAGCAGCTTGGAATTTAGCGGGGGTCGGTTGACAGATACGCAGTATTTT.

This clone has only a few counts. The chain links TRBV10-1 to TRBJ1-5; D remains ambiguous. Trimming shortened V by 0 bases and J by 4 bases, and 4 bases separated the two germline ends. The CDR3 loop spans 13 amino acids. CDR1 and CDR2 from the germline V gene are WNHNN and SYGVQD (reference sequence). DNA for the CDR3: TGCGCCAGCAGTGAGTCTCTAAATCAGCCCCAGCATTTT. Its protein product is CASSESLNQPQHF.

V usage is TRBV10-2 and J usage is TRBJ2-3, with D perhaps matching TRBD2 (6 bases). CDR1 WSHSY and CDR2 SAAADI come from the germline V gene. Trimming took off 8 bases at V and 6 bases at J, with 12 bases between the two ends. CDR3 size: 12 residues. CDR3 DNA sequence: TGCGCCAGCGGCGGGGTAGAGGATACGCAGTATTTT. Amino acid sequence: CASGGVEDTQYF.

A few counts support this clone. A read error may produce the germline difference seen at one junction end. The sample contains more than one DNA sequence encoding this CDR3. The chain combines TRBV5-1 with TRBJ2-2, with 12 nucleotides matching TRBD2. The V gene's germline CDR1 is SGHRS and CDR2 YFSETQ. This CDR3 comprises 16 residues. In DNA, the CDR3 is TGCGCCAGCACCAGAACTAGCGGGGGGTTCACCGGGGAGCTATTTTTT. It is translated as CASTRTSGGFTGELFF.

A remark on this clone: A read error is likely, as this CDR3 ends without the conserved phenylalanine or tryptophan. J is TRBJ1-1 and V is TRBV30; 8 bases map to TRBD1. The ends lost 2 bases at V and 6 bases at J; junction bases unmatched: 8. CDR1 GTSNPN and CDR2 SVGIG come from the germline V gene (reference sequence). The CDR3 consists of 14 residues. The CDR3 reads CAWSSTGQGAEAFV. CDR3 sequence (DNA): TGTGCCTGGAGTAGTACTGGACAGGGTGCTGAAGCTTTCGTT.

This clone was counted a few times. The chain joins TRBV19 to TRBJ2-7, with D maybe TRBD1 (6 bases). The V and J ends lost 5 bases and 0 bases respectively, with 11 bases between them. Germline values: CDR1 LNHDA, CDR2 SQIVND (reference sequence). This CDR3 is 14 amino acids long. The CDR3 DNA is TGTGCCAGTAGTGCCCCGGACAGCTCCTACGAGCAGTACTTC. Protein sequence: CASSAPDSSYEQYF.

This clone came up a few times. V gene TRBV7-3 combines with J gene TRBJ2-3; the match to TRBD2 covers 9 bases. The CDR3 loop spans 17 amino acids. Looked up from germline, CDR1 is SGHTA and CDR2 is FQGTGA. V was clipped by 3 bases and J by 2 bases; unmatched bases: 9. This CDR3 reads CASSFQSSGDNTDTQYF. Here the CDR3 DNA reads TGTGCCAGCAGCTTCCAATCTAGCGGGGATAACACAGATACGCAGTATTTT.

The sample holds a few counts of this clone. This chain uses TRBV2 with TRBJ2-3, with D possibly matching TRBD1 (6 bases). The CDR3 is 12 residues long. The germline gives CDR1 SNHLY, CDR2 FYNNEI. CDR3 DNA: TGTGCTTCCGACAGGTCAATAGATACGCAGTATTTT. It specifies CASDRSIDTQYF. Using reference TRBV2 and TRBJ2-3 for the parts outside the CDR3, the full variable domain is EPEVTQTPSHQVTQMGQEVILRCVPISNHLYFYWYRQILGQKVEFLVSFYNNEISEKSEIFDDQFSVERPDGSNFTLKIRSTKLEDSAMYFCASDRSIDTQYFGPGTRLTVL.

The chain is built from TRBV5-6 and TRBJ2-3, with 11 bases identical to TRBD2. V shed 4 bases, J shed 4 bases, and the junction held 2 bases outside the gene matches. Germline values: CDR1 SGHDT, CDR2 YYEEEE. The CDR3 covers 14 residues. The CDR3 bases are TGTGCCAGCAGCGGGGGACTAGCGGCAGATACGCAGTATTTT. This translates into CASSGGLAADTQYF.

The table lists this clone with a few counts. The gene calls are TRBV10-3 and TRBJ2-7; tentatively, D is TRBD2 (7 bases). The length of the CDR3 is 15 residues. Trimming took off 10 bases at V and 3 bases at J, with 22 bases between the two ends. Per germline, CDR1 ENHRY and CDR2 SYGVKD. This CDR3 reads CATALVGGRSYEQYF. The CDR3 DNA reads TGTGCCACTGCCCTCGTGGGGGGGCGAAGCTACGAGCAGTACTTC.

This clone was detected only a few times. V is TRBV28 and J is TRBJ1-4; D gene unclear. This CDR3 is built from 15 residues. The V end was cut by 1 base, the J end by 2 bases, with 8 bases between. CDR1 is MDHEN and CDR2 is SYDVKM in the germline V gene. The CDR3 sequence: CASSLFGVTNEKLFF. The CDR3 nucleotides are TGTGCCAGCAGTTTATTCGGGGTGACTAATGAAAAACTGTTTTTT.

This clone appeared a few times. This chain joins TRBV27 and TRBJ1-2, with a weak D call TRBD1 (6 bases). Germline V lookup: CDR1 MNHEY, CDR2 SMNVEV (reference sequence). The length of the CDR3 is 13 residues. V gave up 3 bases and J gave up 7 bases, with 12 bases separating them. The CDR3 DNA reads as TGTGCCAGCAGTTTCCTACAGGGTTCTGGCTACACCTTC. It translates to CASSFLQGSGYTF.

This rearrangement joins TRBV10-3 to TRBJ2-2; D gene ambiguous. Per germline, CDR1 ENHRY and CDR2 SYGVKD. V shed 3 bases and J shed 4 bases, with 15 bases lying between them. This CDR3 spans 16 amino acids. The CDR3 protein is CAISDANQRVTGELFF. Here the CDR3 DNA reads TGTGCCATCAGTGACGCCAACCAACGGGTCACCGGGGAGCTGTTTTTT.

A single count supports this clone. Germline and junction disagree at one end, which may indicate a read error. CDR3 sequence reads: CASSSPGLTSSSGNAIYF. As DNA, the CDR3 is TGTGCCAGCAGCTCGCCAGGGCTGACCTCTTCCTCTGGAAACGCCATATATTTT. The chain employs TRBV5-8 and TRBJ1-3, with D possibly being TRBD1 (5 bases). The CDR3 is made up of 18 amino acids. Germline V gene lookup returns CDR1 SGHTS and CDR2 YDEGEE. Supplemented by reference TRBV5-8 and TRBJ1-3, the full variable domain reads EAGVTQSPTHLIKTRGQQATLRCSPISGHTSVYWYQQALGLGLQFLLWYDEGEERNRGNFPPRFSGRQFPNYSSELNVNALELEDSALYLCASSSPGLTSSSGNAIYFGEGSWLTVV.

The CDR3 region is CASSLVRGGAYNEQFF. For the CDR3, the DNA is TGTGCCAGCAGCTTGGTCCGCGGGGGGGCCTACAATGAGCAGTTCTTC. The chain employs TRBV5-6 and TRBJ2-1; 9 bases fit TRBD2. Germline loops: CDR1 SGHDT, CDR2 YYEEEE. With V trimmed by 0 bases and J by 2 bases, 3 bases remained unmatched. CDR3 length equals 16 residues.

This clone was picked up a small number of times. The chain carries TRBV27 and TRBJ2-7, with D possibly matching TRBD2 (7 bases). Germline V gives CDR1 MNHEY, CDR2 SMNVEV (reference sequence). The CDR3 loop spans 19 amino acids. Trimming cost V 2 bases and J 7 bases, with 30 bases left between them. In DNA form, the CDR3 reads TGTGCCAGCAGTTTAGGGGGTCTGGGCGCGGGGGCTGATTTAGGGGAGCAGTACTTC. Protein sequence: CASSLGGLGAGADLGEQYF.

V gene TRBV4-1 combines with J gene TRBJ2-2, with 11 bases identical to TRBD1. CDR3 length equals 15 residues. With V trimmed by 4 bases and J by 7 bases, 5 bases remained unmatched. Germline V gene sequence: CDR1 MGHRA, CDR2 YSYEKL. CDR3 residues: CASSPGQGAIGELFF. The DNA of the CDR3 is TGCGCCAGCAGCCCCGGACAGGGGGCCATCGGGGAGCTGTTTTTT.

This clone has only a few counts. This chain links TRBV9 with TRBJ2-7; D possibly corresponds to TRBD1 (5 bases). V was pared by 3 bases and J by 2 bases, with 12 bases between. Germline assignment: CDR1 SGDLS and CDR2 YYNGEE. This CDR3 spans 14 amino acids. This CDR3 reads CASSEGFSPYEQYF. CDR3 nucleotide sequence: TGTGCCAGCAGCGAGGGGTTCTCTCCCTACGAGCAGTACTTC.

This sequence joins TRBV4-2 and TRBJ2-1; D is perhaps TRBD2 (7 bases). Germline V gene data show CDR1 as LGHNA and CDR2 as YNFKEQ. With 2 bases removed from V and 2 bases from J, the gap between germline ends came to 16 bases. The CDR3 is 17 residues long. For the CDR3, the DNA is TGTGCCAGCAGCCAACTCTTGGCGGGGGCCGCCTACAATGAGCAGTTCTTC. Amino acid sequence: CASSQLLAGAAYNEQFF.

The CDR3 protein is CASSLVGGISEQFF. The CDR3 DNA follows: TGTGCCAGCAGCTTAGTGGGGGGGATCAGTGAGCAGTTCTTC. This rearrangement joins TRBV7-9 to TRBJ2-1, with TRBD2 matching over 7 bases. From germline, CDR1 is SEHNR and CDR2 FQNEAQ (reference sequence). V was pared by 1 base and J by 9 bases, with 6 bases of the junction left unmatched. The CDR3 has 14 amino acids.

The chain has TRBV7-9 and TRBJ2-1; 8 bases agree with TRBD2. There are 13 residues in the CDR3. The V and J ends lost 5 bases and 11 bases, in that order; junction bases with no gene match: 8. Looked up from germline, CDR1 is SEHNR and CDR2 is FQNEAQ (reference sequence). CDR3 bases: TGTGCCAGCAGCGAACTAGCGGACGGAAAGCAGTTCTTC. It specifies CASSELADGKQFF.

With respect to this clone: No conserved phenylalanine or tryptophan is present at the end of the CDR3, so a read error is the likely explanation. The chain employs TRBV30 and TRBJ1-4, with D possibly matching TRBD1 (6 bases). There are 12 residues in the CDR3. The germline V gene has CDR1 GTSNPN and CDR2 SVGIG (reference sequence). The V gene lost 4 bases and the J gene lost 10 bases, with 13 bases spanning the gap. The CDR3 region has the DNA TGTGCCTGGACACAGGACAGTCGAAAACTGTTTGTT. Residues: CAWTQDSRKLFV.

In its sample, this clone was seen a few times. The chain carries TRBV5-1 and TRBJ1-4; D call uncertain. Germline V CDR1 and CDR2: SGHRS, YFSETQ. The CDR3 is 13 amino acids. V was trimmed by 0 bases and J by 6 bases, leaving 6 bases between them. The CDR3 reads CASSLGADEKLFF. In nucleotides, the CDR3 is TGCGCCAGCAGCTTGGGGGCAGATGAAAAACTGTTTTTT.

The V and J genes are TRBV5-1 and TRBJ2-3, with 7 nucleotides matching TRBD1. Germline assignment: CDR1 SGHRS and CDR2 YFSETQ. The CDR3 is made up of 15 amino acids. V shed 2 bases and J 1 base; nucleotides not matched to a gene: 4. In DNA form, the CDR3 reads TGCGCCAGCAGCTTAGGGGGACAGCGCACAGATACGCAGTATTTT. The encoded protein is CASSLGGQRTDTQYF.